Below, one T cell receptor beta chain is given with its context. The source of the sample is a study of blood T cell repertoires in COVID-19. Study-level information: Acute and convalescent COVID-19 samples came from the United States, Italy and Spain.

Profiling relied on immunoSEQ multiplex PCR, and the TCRdb table lists in-frame clones only, not all of them. The sample carries roughly 250,000 clones, just under 85% recorded once. V gave up 1 base and J gave up 7 bases; unmatched junction bases: 11. This CDR3 is built from 17 residues. Germline loops: CDR1 MNHNS, CDR2 SASEGT. The sequenced sample was peripheral blood. This sequence originates from a man in his fifties with acute or convalescent COVID-19. V is TRBV6-1 and J is TRBJ1-4; 8 nucleotides align to TRBD1. The CDR3 is CASSEDLGGTGGEKLFF. For the CDR3, the DNA is TGTGCCAGCAGTGAAGATCTTGGCGGGACAGGAGGTGAAAAACTGTTTTTT.